The sequence of this T cell receptor (beta chain) was determined in a study of blood T cell repertoires in COVID-19. About the study: The study drew acute and convalescent COVID-19 samples from the United States, Italy and Spain. Sources were T cells, B-cell-depleted T cells, or PBMCs; the material itself was cDNA or gDNA.

The V gene end was trimmed by 5 bases and the J gene end by 4 bases; junction bases not matched to a gene: 5. This CDR3 is 14 amino acids long. CDR1 is SEHNR, CDR2 FQNEAQ, per germline (reference sequence). In the original processing: Researchers report that nucleated cell counts were estimated from reference gene primer amplification. Only in-frame clones appear in the TCRdb table, and some are missing; sequencing was by immunoSEQ multiplex PCR. V and J calls and clone size are as listed in that table; D and trimming were resolved from the DNA. The repertoire holds 75,000 to 85,000 clones, with approximately 89% as singletons.

This sequence originates from a man between 50 and 59 years old with active COVID-19. This sequence joins TRBV7-9 and TRBJ2-7; TRBD1 agrees at 10 bases. The sequenced sample was peripheral blood. The CDR3 loop is CASSLRTGGYEQYF. CDR3 DNA: TGTGCCAGCAGCCTGAGGACAGGGGGTTACGAGCAGTACTTC.